A selection of T cell receptor beta chains follows, all from one sample in a study of Ad26.COV2.S vaccination and SARS-CoV-2 variants. Sequencing was performed with immunoSEQ multiplex PCR; in TCRdb, only in-frame clones are kept and a portion is missing. The sample yields about 94,000 clones, 82% seen once. The sequencing used peripheral blood, collected after recovery from COVID-19. The receptors come from a human donor who had recovered from COVID-19. Both conserved end residues are part of each CDR3. A D gene is named only where the DNA matches it firmly. Expanded clones are given a class, and other clones once, few, many or no size at all.

j_gene: TRBJ2-1; abundance: -; v_gene: TRBV24-1; d_gene: -; CDR3nt: TGTGCCACCAGTAATGCCGGGGCAAAAAACTACAATGAGCAGTTCTTC; CDR3aa: CATSNAGAKNYNEQFF
j_gene: TRBJ2-4; abundance: -; v_gene: TRBV6-2/TRBV6-3; d_gene: -; CDR3nt: TGTGCCAGCAGTTACTGGCCCGGAGACATTCAGTACTTC; CDR3aa: CASSYWPGDIQYF
j_gene: TRBJ1-2; abundance: -; v_gene: TRBV5-4; d_gene: TRBD1; CDR3nt: TGTGCCAGCATACAGGGGAATGGCTACACCTTC; CDR3aa: CASIQGNGYTF
j_gene: TRBJ1-1; abundance: few; v_gene: TRBV27; d_gene: -; CDR3nt: TGTGCCAGCAGTTTATCGAGGGGGAGCACTGAAGCTTTCTTT; CDR3aa: CASSLSRGSTEAFF
j_gene: TRBJ1-1; abundance: -; v_gene: TRBV27; d_gene: -; CDR3nt: TGTGCCAGCAGTTCCGGGAAAGACTATGAAGCTTTCTTT; CDR3aa: CASSSGKDYEAFF
j_gene: TRBJ2-3; abundance: -; v_gene: TRBV7-9; d_gene: -; CDR3nt: TGTGCCAGCAGCTTTCCCCGCGGCGGGAGCACAGATACGCAGTATTTT; CDR3aa: CASSFPRGGSTDTQYF
j_gene: TRBJ2-1; abundance: -; v_gene: TRBV10-1; d_gene: TRBD2; CDR3nt: TGCGCCAGCAGCCAGGGACTAGCGGGAGGGAATTTGTACAATGAGCAGTTCTTC; CDR3aa: CASSQGLAGGNLYNEQFF
j_gene: TRBJ2-4; abundance: -; v_gene: TRBV7-9; d_gene: -; CDR3nt: TGTGCCAGCAGCTCCCCTGACTCTTTAGCCAAAAACATTCAGTACTTC; CDR3aa: CASSSPDSLAKNIQYF
j_gene: TRBJ1-4; abundance: -; v_gene: TRBV3-1/TRBV3-2; d_gene: -; CDR3nt: TGTGCCAGCAGCCAAGGGGCCACGGGACGGGTTAATGAAAAACTGTTTTTT; CDR3aa: CASSQGATGRVNEKLFF
j_gene: TRBJ2-7; abundance: -; v_gene: TRBV7-6; d_gene: TRBD2; CDR3nt: TGTGCCAGCAGCTTAGGGGTGCTAGCGGGGTCCTACGAGCAGTACTTC; CDR3aa: CASSLGVLAGSYEQYF
j_gene: TRBJ1-3; abundance: -; v_gene: TRBV6-5; d_gene: -; CDR3nt: TGTGCCAGCAGGAGAGAGACTACCGCCGGAAACACCATATATTTT; CDR3aa: CASRRETTAGNTIYF
j_gene: TRBJ1-2; abundance: few; v_gene: TRBV28; d_gene: TRBD1; CDR3nt: TGTGCCAGCAGTACACAGGGGGCCCGTTACACCTTC; CDR3aa: CASSTQGARYTF
j_gene: TRBJ1-4; abundance: -; v_gene: TRBV6-5; d_gene: -; CDR3nt: TGTGCCAGCAGTCCGTTCACAGGGGAAAAACTGTTTTTT; CDR3aa: CASSPFTGEKLFF
j_gene: TRBJ2-2; abundance: -; v_gene: TRBV7-8; d_gene: -; CDR3nt: TGTGCCAGCAGCAGACTAGGCGGTATGAACACCGGGGAGCTGTTTTTT; CDR3aa: CASSRLGGMNTGELFF
j_gene: TRBJ2-3; abundance: -; v_gene: TRBV10-2; d_gene: TRBD1; CDR3nt: TGCGCCAGCATCAGTGGCAGGGGGCTATATACGCAGTATTTT; CDR3aa: CASISGRGLYTQYF
j_gene: TRBJ2-1; abundance: few; v_gene: TRBV7-2; d_gene: TRBD1; CDR3nt: TGTGCCAGCAGCTACTCAGGGGGCATCGGCAATGAGCAGTTCTTC; CDR3aa: CASSYSGGIGNEQFF